The clone carrying this TCR beta chain was seen many times. What it binds is not known. Lactation, pregnancy, other autoimmune disease or uncontrolled infection excluded patients. Thyroid ultrasound and orbital computed tomography, with clinical symptoms and serum thyroxine and TRAb, informed diagnoses. J gave up 6 bases and V 2 bases, and 7 bases lay outside the gene matches. Germline V CDR1 and CDR2: GTSNPN, SVGIG (reference sequence). The CDR3 runs to 13 residues. TCR beta CDR3 sequences were amplified from RNA transcripts. The HTBI primer set was used in a first-round RT-PCR of the TCR CDR3. Via MiXCR, TCRdb re-called the multiplex PCR reads, giving one row per CDR3 protein. The sample records roughly 500,000 distinct CDR3 sequences, around 22% being singletons. The data were taken from a study of T cells in Graves' hyperthyroidism and ophthalmopathy. Study findings and constraints: Also found in blood were most expanded thyroid clonotypes above 0.001.

The receptor was derived from a woman aged 25 to 39 with Graves' ophthalmopathy. The V and J genes are TRBV30 and TRBJ2-7; 7 nucleotides align to TRBD1. The sample was blood. CDR3 region: CAWSTTGAGEQYF. CDR3 DNA sequence: TGTGCCTGGAGTACCACAGGGGCTGGCGAGCAGTACTTC. Together with reference TRBV30 and TRBJ2-7, the CDR3 gives the full variable domain: SQTIHQWPATLVQPVGSPLSLECTVEGTSNPNLYWYRQAAGRGLQLLFYSVGIGQISSEVPQNLSASRPQDRQFILSSKKLLLSDSGFYLCAWSTTGAGEQYFGPGTRLTVT.